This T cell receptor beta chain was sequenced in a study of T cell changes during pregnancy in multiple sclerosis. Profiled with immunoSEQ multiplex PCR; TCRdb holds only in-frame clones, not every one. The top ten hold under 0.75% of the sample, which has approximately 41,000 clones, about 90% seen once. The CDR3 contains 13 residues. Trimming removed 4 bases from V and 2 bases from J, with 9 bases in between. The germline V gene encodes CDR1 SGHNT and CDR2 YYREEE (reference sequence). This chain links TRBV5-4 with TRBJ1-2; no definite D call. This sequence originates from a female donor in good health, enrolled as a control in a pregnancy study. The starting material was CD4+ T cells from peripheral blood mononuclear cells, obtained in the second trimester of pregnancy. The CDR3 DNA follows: TGTGCCAGCAGCCGAGAGATCAACTATGGCTACACCTTC. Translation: CASSREINYGYTF.